One and the same sample provided the 3 T cell receptor beta chains below, sequenced in a study of T-cell reconstitution after alpha-beta-depleted transplantation in children. The TCRbeta library was prepared with unique molecular identifiers. Each CDR3 protein gets one entry after TCRdb re-called the PCR reads with MiXCR. Among tens of thousands of distinct CDR3 sequences listed, around 4.7% were seen once. The sample consisted of PBMCs, mostly from graft donor cells, taken 180 days after TCRalphabeta/CD19-depleted stem cell transplant. These receptors originate from a boy under three years old who had a stem cell transplant for acute myeloid leukemia, so the T cells may come from the graft donor.

This clonotype showed up many times. This rearrangement joins TRBV4-3 to TRBJ1-4; D gene unclear. Germline V gives CDR1 LGHNA, CDR2 YSLEER. This CDR3 has 14 residues. V was shortened by 0 bases and J by 10 bases, with 12 bases between the two germline ends. CDR3 region: CASSQDPGRLKLFF. The CDR3 DNA reads TGCGCCAGCAGCCAAGACCCAGGCCGTTTAAAACTGTTTTTT.

The V gene is TRBV3-1, the J gene TRBJ2-2; TRBD1 agrees at 7 bases. In germline, CDR1 is LGHDT, CDR2 YNNKEL (reference sequence). The CDR3 has 18 residues. The CDR3 DNA follows: TGTACCATCAGTCCAAACAGGGGTCGTAATCAAAACACCGGGGAGCTGTTTTTT. Translated: CTISPNRGRNQNTGELFF. The variable domain in full, completed from reference TRBV3-1 and TRBJ2-2, reads DTAVSQTPKYLVTQMGNDKSIKCEQNLGHDTMYWYKQDSKKFLKIMFSYNNKELIINETVPNRFSPKSPDKAHLNLHINSLELGDSAVYFCTISPNRGRNQNTGELFFGEGSRLTVL.

This clonotype has ten or more counts. The V call is TRBV10-3, the J call TRBJ2-1; D is unclear. Trimming shortened V by 2 bases and J by 6 bases, and 5 bases separated the two germline ends. Germline lookup yields CDR1 ENHRY and CDR2 SYGVKD. The CDR3 is 12 amino acids. The CDR3 DNA sequence: TGTGCCATCAGTGAGACCCTCAATGAGCAGTTCTTC. This translates into CAISETLNEQFF.